A single sample is the source of the 4 T cell receptor beta chains below, sequenced in a study of blood T cell repertoires in COVID-19. Using immunoSEQ multiplex PCR, the repertoire was profiled, and TCRdb retains in-frame clones only, with some absent. The sample shows about 200,000 clones, around four fifths of them seen only once. Sequencing was performed on peripheral blood. The receptor set was obtained from a man in his sixties with COVID-19, enrolled during active disease.

The chain is built from TRBV3-1 (or the pseudogene TRBV3-2) and TRBJ1-1; D call uncertain. Germline-derived CDR1 and CDR2 are LGHDT and YNNKEL (reference sequence). The germline V and J ends were trimmed by 0 bases and 11 bases, with 13 bases remaining between them. The CDR3 consists of 13 residues. The CDR3, as DNA: TGTGCCAGCAGCCAAGATCTATTAGTGAGGGCTTTCTTT. Translation gives CASSQDLLVRAFF.

The chain joins TRBV5-6 to TRBJ2-3; tentative D call: TRBD1 (5 bases). The germline V and J ends were trimmed by 3 bases and 4 bases, with 15 bases remaining between them. This CDR3 contains 15 residues. Germline values: CDR1 SGHDT, CDR2 YYEEEE. CDR3 in amino acids: CASSWGLMGSDTQYF. The CDR3 region has the DNA TGTGCCAGCAGCTGGGGCCTAATGGGGTCAGATACGCAGTATTTT.

V usage is TRBV3-1 (or the pseudogene TRBV3-2) and J usage is TRBJ1-6; 7 bases map to TRBD1. V lost 5 bases and J lost 0; bases outside the gene matches: 7. The CDR3 loop spans 17 amino acids. The germline V gene has CDR1 LGHDT and CDR2 YNNKEL (reference sequence). This chain's CDR3 is CASSSGRDSSYNSPLHF. The CDR3 bases are TGTGCCAGCAGCTCGGGCCGGGACAGCTCCTATAATTCACCCCTCCACTTT.

This clone was detected only once. The CDR3 DNA follows: TGTGCCAGCCAAGGGGGAGTAAACACAGATACGCAGTATTTT. Its protein product is CASQGGVNTDTQYF. The genes are TRBV18 and TRBJ2-3; tentatively, D is TRBD1 (6 bases). V was trimmed by 8 bases and J by 2 bases, leaving 14 bases between them. The CDR3 is made up of 14 amino acids. CDR1 is KGHSH and CDR2 is LQKENI in the germline V gene.